The source of this T cell receptor (beta chain) is a study of brain T cells in children with intractable seizures. Whole-study findings and limits: Pre-surgery blood may have been undersampled, hiding some clones.

Produced via immunoSEQ multiplex PCR; TCRdb's table is partial and in-frame only. The repertoire holds roughly 80,000 clones, with 90% to 95% as singletons. Germline V gene data show CDR1 as SNHLY and CDR2 as FYNNEI. Germline trimming cut 7 bases from V and 4 bases from J; bases unmatched to any gene: 3. This CDR3 comprises 14 residues. On this clone itself: Its antigen is not identified.

Only cases whose brain tissue showed the highest T cell transcript signatures were sequenced. The TCR comes from a girl aged 2 to 10 with Rasmussen encephalitis and intractable seizures. This chain connects TRBV2 to TRBJ2-2; 10 bases match TRBD1. Specimen: peripheral blood, collected at surgery. The CDR3 region has the DNA TGTGCCAGCAAGGGACAGGGGCCCACCGGGGAGCTGTTTTTT. It specifies CASKGQGPTGELFF.